The present TCR beta chain was sequenced within a study of cytomegalovirus exposure and HLA in healthy donors. Use of 60 Vbeta and 13 Jbeta primers characterized the PCR. The method was immunoSEQ multiplex PCR; TCRdb's version includes in-frame clones alone and lacks a portion of them. Of fewer than 100,000 clones listed, more than 60% are singletons. On this clone itself: Antigen unknown.

Whole-study results and caveats: For most TCR sequences rarity was the rule, although some public TCRs occurred in many donors. For TCR beta chains, V- and J-gene trimming was later linked to a missense DCLRE1C variant. Overall, around 160 TCR beta chains were annotated as cytomegalovirus-associated. The likely explanation for a cluster of highly shared sequence variants was sequencing artifact.

This CDR3 contains 15 residues. The germline V gene has CDR1 GTSNPN and CDR2 SVGIG (reference sequence). Trimming cost V 3 bases and J 4 bases, with 18 bases left between them. Sequenced sample: PBMCs. The chain employs TRBV30 and TRBJ1-2; D gene ambiguous. The TCR was taken from a man in his sixties in good health and CMV-seropositive. For the CDR3, the DNA is TGTGCCTGGAGATCGAACACAGTTAACTCCTATGGCTACACCTTC. It encodes CAWRSNTVNSYGYTF.